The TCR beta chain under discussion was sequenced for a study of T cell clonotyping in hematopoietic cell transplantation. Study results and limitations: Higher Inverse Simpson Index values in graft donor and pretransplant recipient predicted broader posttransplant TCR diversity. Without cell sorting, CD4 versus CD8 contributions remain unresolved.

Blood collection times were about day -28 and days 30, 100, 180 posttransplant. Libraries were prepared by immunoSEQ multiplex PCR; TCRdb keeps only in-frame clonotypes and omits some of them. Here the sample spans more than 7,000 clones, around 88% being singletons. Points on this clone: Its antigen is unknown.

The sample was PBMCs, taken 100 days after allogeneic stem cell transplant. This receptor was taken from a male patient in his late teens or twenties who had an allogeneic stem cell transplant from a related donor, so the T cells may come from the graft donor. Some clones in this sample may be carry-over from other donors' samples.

The CDR3 DNA follows: TGTGCCAGCAGTTATTCGGGGAGGGGGGAGAACACTGAAGCTTTCTTT. Translated, it gives CASSYSGRGENTEAFF. The rearrangement joins TRBV6-5 to TRBJ1-1; maybe TRBD1 (6 bases). Germline loops: CDR1 MNHEY, CDR2 SVGAGI. V lost 3 bases, J lost 1 base, and 15 bases lay in between. This CDR3 is 16 amino acids long.